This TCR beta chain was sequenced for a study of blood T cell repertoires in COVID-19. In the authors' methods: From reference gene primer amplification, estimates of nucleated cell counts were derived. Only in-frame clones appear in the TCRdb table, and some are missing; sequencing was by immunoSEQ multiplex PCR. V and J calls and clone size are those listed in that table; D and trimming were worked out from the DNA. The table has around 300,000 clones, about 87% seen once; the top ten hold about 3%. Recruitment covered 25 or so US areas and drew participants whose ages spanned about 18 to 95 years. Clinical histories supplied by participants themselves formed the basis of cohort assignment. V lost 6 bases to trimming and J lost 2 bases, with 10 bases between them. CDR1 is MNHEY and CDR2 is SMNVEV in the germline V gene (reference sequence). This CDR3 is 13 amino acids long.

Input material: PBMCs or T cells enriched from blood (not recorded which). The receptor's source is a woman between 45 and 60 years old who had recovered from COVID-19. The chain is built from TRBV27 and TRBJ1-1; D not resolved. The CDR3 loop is CASRTAGNTEAFF. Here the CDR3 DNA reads TGTGCCAGCAGGACCGCAGGAAACACTGAAGCTTTCTTT.